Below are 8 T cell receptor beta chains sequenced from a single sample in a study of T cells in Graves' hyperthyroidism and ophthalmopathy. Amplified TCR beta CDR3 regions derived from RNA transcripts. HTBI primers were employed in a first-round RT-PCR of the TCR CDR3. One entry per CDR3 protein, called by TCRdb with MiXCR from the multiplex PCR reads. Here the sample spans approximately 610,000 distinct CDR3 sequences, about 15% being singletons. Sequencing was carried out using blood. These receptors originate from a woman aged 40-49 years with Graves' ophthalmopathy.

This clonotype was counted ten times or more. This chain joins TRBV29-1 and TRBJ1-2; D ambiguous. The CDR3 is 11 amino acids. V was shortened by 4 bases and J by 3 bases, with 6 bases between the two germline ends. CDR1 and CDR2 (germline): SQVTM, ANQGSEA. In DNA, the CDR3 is TGCAGCGTTGCAGGCTACTATGGCTACACCTTC. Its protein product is CSVAGYYGYTF.

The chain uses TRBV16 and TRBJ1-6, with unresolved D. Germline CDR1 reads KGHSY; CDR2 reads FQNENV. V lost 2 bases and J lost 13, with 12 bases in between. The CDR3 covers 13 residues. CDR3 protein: CASSQTVILPLHF. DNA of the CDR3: TGTGCCAGCAGCCAAACAGTGATTCTGCCCCTCCACTTT.

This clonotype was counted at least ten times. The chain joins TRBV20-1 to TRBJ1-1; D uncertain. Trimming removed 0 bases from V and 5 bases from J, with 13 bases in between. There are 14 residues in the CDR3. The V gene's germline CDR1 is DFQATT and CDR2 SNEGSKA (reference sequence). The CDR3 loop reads CSARDSQVVTEAFF. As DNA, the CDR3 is TGCAGTGCTAGAGATTCCCAGGTAGTTACTGAAGCTTTCTTT.

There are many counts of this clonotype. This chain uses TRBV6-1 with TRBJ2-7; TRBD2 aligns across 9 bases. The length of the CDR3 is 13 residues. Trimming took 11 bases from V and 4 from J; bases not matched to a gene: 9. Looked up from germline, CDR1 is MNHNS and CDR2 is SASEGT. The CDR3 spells CAATGGRGYEQYF. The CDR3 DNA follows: TGTGCCGCAACGGGCGGGAGGGGGTACGAGCAGTACTTC.

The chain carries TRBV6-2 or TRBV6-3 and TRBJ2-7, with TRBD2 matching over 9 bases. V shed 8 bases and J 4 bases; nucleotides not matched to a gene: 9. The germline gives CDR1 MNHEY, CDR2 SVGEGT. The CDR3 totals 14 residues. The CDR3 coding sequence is TGTGCCAGCCTAAAGAATAGCGGGAGATACGAGCAGTACTTC. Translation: CASLKNSGRYEQYF.

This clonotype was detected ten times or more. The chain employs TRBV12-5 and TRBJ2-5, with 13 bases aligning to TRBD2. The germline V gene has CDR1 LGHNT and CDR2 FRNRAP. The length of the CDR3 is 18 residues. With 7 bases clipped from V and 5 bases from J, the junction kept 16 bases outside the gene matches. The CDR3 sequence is CASADELAGGPGAETQYF. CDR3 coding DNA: TGTGCTAGTGCCGACGAACTAGCGGGAGGGCCGGGCGCGGAGACCCAGTACTTC.

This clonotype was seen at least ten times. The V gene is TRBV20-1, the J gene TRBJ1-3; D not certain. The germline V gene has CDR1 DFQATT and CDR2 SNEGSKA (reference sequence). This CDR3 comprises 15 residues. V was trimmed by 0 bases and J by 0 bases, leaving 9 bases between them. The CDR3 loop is CSARDRPSSGNTIYF. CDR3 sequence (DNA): TGCAGTGCTAGAGATAGACCGAGCTCTGGAAACACCATATATTTT.

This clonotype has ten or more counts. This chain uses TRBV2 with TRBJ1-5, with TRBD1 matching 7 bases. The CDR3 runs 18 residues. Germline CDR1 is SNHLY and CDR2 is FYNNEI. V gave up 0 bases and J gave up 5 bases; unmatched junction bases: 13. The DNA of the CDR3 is TGTGCCAGCAGTGAAGCGGGTTACGACAGGGCCCTCGATCAGCCCCAGCATTTT. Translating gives CASSEAGYDRALDQPQHF.